This T cell receptor beta chain emerged from a study of blood T cell repertoires in COVID-19. TCRdb's table, derived via immunoSEQ multiplex PCR, lists solely in-frame clones and lacks some. The sample includes about 120,000 clones, around 89% of them seen just once. The ends lost 4 bases at V and 3 bases at J; junction bases unmatched: 8. The CDR3 is made up of 16 amino acids. In germline, CDR1 is LNHDA, CDR2 SQIVND (reference sequence). Sequencing was done on a sample of peripheral blood. This receptor was taken from a man between 45 and 60 years old with acute or convalescent COVID-19. The chain carries TRBV19 and TRBJ2-3, with 9 bases identical to TRBD2. CDR3 sequence reads: CASSTRGSGGTDTQYF. The CDR3 DNA reads TGTGCCAGTAGTACCCGTGGTAGCGGGGGAACAGATACGCAGTATTTT. The full variable domain, in which reference TRBV19 and TRBJ2-3 provide the parts outside the CDR3, is DGGITQSPKYLFRKEGQNVTLSCEQNLNHDAMYWYRQDPGQGLRLIYYSQIVNDFQKGDIAEGYSVSREKKESFPLTVTSAQKNPTAFYLCASSTRGSGGTDTQYFGPGTRLTVL.